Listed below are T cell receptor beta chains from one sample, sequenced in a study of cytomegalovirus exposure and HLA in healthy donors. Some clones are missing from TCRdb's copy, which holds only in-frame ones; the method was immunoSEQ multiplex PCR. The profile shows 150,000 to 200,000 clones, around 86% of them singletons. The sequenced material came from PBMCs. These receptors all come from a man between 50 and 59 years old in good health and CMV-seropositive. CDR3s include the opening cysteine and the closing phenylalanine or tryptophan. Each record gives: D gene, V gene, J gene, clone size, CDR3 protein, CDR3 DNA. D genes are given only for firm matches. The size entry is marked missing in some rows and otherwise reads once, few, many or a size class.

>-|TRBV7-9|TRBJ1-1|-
CASSLTKGPYTEAFF
TGTGCCAGCAGCTTAACGAAGGGGCCGTACACTGAAGCTTTCTTT
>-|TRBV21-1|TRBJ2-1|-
CASSRGRVGYNEQFF
TGTGCCAGCTCGCGGGGGCGGGTGGGTTACAATGAGCAGTTCTTC
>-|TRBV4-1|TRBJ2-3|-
CASRLGRGSRTDTQYF
TGCGCCAGCCGGCTGGGGCGGGGATCTAGGACAGATACGCAGTATTTT
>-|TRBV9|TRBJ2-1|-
CASSVLQGGLGNEQFF
TGTGCCAGCAGCGTACTGCAGGGAGGCCTTGGCAATGAGCAGTTCTTC
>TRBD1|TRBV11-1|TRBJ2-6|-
CASSFPRQGTAGANVLTF
TGTGCCAGCAGCTTCCCGAGACAGGGGACGGCTGGGGCCAACGTCCTGACTTTC
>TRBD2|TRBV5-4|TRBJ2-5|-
CASSLARGGLETQYF
TGTGCCAGCAGCTTGGCGCGGGGGGGCCTTGAGACCCAGTACTTC
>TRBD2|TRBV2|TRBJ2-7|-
CASSGRLAGGLYEQYF
TGTGCCAGCAGTGGGAGACTAGCGGGAGGTCTATACGAGCAGTACTTC
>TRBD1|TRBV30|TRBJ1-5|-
CAWSYGTGDNQPQHF
TGTGCCTGGAGTTACGGGACAGGGGACAATCAGCCCCAGCATTTT
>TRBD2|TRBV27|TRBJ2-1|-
CASSSGLLNEQFF
TGTGCCAGCAGTTCGGGACTACTCAATGAGCAGTTCTTC
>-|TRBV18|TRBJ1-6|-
CASSPDEYSPLHF
TGTGCCAGCTCACCCGATGAGTATTCACCCCTCCACTTT
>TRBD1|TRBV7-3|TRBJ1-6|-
CASSLTRQGNSPLHF
TGTGCCAGCAGCTTAACGAGACAGGGTAATTCACCCCTCCACTTT
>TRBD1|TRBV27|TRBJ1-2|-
CASSLSISGTGAFYGYTF
TGTGCCAGCAGTTTATCGATTTCCGGGACAGGGGCCTTCTATGGCTACACCTTC
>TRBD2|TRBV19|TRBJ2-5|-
CASSITGTSGETQYF
TGTGCCAGTAGTATCACCGGGACTAGCGGGGAGACCCAGTACTTC
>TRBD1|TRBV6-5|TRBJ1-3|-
CASSRTGGNTIYF
TGTGCCAGCAGCCGGACAGGCGGAAACACCATATATTTT
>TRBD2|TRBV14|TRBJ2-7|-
CASRGTSGRAEQYF
TGTGCCAGCAGGGGGACTAGCGGGAGAGCCGAGCAGTACTTC
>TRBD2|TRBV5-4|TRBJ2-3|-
CASSPGLAGARITDTQYF
TGTGCCAGCAGCCCGGGACTAGCGGGGGCCCGTATCACAGATACGCAGTATTTT
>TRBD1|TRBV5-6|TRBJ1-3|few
CASSFWGTGRNTIYF
TGTGCCAGCAGCTTCTGGGGGACAGGGCGAAACACCATATATTTT
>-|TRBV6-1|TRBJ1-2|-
CASSEAGGGYTF
TGTGCCAGCAGTGAAGCGGGAGGGGGCTACACCTTC
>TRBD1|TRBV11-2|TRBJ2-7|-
CASSLIWTGQQYF
TGTGCCAGCAGCTTAATTTGGACAGGGCAGCAGTACTTC
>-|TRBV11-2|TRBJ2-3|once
CASSDGSDTQYF
TGTGCCAGCAGCGACGGGTCAGATACGCAGTATTTT
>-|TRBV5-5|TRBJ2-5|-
CASSLAATVQETQYF
TGTGCCAGCAGCTTGGCCGCGACAGTCCAAGAGACCCAGTACTTC
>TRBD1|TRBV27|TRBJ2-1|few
CASSLLPQLLGQGVNEQFF
TGTGCCAGCAGTCTTCTCCCTCAGCTGTTGGGACAGGGGGTTAATGAGCAGTTCTTC
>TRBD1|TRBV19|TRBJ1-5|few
CATRQGGGGQPQHF
TGTGCCACTAGACAGGGCGGCGGTGGCCAGCCCCAGCATTTT
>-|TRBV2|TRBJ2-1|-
CASSDTTPLYNEQFF
TGTGCCAGCAGTGATACCACGCCCCTATACAATGAGCAGTTCTTC
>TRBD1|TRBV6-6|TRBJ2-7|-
CASNYLPGQHSYEQYF
TGTGCCAGCAACTACCTACCGGGACAGCACTCCTACGAGCAGTACTTC
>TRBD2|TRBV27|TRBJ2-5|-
CASRRLAGETQYF
TGTGCCAGCAGGCGGCTAGCGGGAGAGACCCAGTACTTC
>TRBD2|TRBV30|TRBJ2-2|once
CAWSRGGWTGELFF
TGTGCCTGGAGTCGGGGGGGATGGACCGGGGAGCTGTTTTTT
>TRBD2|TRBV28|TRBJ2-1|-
CASSFSGGTYNEQFF
TGTGCCAGCAGTTTCAGCGGGGGAACCTACAATGAGCAGTTCTTC
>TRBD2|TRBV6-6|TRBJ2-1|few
CASIQKGLAGGNEQFF
TGTGCCAGCATCCAGAAAGGACTAGCGGGAGGCAATGAGCAGTTCTTC
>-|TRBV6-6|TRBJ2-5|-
CASSMQGSGQETQYF
TGTGCCAGCAGTATGCAGGGGTCAGGCCAAGAGACCCAGTACTTC
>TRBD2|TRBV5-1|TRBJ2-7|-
CASSLGVAGVGEQYF
TGCGCCAGCAGCTTGGGGGTAGCGGGAGTAGGCGAGCAGTACTTC
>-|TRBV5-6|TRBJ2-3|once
CASSFAGSGGITQYF
TGTGCCAGCAGCTTCGCCGGGAGTGGGGGGATTACGCAGTATTTT
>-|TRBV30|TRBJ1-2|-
CAWSVMGHTNYGYTF
TGTGCCTGGAGTGTAATGGGACATACGAACTATGGCTACACCTTC
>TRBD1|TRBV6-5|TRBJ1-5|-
CASSRTGGHQPQHF
TGTGCCAGCAGCAGGACAGGGGGTCATCAGCCCCAGCATTTT
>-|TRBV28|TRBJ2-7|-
CASSFEGEPPYEQYF
TGTGCCAGCAGTTTTGAGGGAGAACCCCCCTACGAGCAGTACTTC
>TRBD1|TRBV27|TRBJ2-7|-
CASSPRDRVPYEQYF
TGTGCCAGCAGTCCACGGGACAGGGTCCCCTACGAGCAGTACTTC
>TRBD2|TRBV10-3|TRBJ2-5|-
CAISGASGQETQYF
TGTGCCATCAGTGGGGCTAGCGGCCAAGAGACCCAGTACTTC
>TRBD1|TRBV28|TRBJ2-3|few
CASWDRSTDTQYF
TGTGCCAGCTGGGACAGAAGCACAGATACGCAGTATTTT
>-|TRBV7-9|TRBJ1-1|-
CASSPLQGPLTEAFF
TGTGCCAGCAGCCCCCTACAGGGACCGTTGACTGAAGCTTTCTTT
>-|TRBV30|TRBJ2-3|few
CAWGEAVRDTQYF
TGTGCCTGGGGCGAAGCGGTAAGAGATACGCAGTATTTT
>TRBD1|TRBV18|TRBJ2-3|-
CASSLTGQGTDTQYF
TGTGCCAGCTCTCTTACGGGACAGGGGACAGATACGCAGTATTTT
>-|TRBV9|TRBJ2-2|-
CASNPGQKNTGELFF
TGTGCCAGCAACCCTGGACAGAAAAACACCGGGGAGCTGTTTTTT
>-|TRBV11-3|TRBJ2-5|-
CASSSGQRETQYF
TGTGCCAGCAGCTCCGGACAGAGGGAGACCCAGTACTTC
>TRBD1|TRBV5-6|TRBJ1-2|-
CASSFGRGQGYGYTF
TGTGCCAGCAGCTTCGGCAGGGGGCAAGGCTATGGCTACACCTTC
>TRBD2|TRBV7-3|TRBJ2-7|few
CASSSHGSGGYEQYF
TGTGCCAGCAGCTCCCATGGTAGCGGGGGGTACGAGCAGTACTTC
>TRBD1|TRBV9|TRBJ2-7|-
CASSGGTGDHEQYF
TGTGCCAGCAGCGGAGGGACAGGGGACCACGAGCAGTACTTC
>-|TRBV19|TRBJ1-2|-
CASISGTLGSANYGYTF
TGTGCCAGTATATCTGGTACTTTGGGCTCAGCTAACTATGGCTACACCTTC
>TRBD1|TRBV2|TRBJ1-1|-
CASSDDRVPEAFF
TGTGCCAGCAGTGACGACAGGGTTCCTGAAGCTTTCTTT
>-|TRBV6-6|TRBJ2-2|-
CASQIQSGELFF
TGTGCCAGTCAGATTCAGTCCGGGGAGCTGTTTTTT
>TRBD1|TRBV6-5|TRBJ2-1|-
CASSYGRDRTYEQFF
TGTGCCAGCAGTTACGGCCGGGACAGGACGTACGAGCAGTTCTTC
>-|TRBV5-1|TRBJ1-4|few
CASSDRTNEKLFF
TGCGCCAGCAGCGACAGAACTAATGAAAAACTGTTTTTT
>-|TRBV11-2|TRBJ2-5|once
CASSLEGSEKGKTQYF
TGTGCCAGCAGCTTAGAGGGCTCAGAAAAGGGGAAGACCCAGTACTTC
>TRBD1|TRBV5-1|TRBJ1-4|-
CASSLDWDSNEKLFF
TGCGCCAGCAGCTTGGATTGGGACAGTAATGAAAAACTGTTTTTT
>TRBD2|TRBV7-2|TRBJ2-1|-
CASSSLAGTSYNEQFF
TGTGCCAGCAGCTCCCTAGCGGGTACCTCCTACAATGAGCAGTTCTTC
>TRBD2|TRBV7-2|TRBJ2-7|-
CASYPGLAETYEQYF
TGTGCCAGCTATCCTGGACTAGCGGAAACCTACGAGCAGTACTTC